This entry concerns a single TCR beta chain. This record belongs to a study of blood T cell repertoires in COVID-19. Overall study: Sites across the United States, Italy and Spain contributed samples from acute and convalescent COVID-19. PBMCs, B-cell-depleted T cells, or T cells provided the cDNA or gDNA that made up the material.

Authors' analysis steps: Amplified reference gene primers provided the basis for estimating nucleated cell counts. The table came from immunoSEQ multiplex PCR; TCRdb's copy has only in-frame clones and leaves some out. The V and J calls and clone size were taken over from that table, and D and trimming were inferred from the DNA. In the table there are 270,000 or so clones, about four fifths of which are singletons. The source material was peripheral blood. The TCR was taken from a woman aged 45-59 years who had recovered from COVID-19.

CDR3 in DNA: TGTGCCAGCAGCCAAAGAGGTCAAGCCAAAAACATTCAGTACTTC. Residues: CASSQRGQAKNIQYF. The chain uses TRBV4-2 and TRBJ2-4; D unclear. From germline, CDR1 is LGHNA and CDR2 YNFKEQ. V lost 2 bases and J 0 bases, leaving 8 bases between the germline ends. CDR3 length equals 15 residues.